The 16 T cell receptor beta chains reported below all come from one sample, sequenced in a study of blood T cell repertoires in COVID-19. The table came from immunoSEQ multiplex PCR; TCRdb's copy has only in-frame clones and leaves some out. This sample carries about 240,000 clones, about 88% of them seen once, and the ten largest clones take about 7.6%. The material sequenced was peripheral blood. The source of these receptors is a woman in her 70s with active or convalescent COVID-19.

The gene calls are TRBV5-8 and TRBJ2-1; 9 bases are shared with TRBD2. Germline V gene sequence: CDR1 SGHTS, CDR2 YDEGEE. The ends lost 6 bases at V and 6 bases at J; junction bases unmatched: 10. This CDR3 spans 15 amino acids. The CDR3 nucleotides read TGTGCCAGCACGGCCCCAGCGGGGGGCCCCAATGAGCAGTTCTTC. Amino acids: CASTAPAGGPNEQFF.

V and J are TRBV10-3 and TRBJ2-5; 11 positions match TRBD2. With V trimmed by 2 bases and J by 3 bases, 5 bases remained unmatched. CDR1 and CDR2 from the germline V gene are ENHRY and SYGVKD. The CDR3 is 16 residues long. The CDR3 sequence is CAISEPGLAEKETQYF. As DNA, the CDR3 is TGTGCCATCAGTGAGCCGGGACTAGCGGAAAAAGAGACCCAGTACTTC.

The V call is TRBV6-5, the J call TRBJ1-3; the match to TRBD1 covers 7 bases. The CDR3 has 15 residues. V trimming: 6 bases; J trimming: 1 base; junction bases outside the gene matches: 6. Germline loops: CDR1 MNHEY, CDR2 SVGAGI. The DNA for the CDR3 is TGTGCCAGCAGGTGGGACAGTTCGTCTGGAAACACCATATATTTT. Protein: CASRWDSSSGNTIYF.

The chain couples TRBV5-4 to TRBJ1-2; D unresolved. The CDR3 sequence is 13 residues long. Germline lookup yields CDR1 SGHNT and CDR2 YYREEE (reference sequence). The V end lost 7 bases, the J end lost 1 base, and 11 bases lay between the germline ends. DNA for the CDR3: TGTGCCAGCCCGGAATGGAGTAACTATGGCTACACCTTC. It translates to CASPEWSNYGYTF.

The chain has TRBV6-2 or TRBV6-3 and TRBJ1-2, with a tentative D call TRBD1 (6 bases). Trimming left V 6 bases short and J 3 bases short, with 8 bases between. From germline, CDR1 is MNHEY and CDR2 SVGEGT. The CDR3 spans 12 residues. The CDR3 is CASSEGDYGYTF. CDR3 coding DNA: TGTGCCAGCAGCGAGGGGGACTATGGCTACACCTTC.

In DNA form, the CDR3 reads TGCAGCGTTAGCGTTACAGATACGCAGTATTTT. It is translated as CSVSVTDTQYF. V usage is TRBV29-1 and J usage is TRBJ2-3; D is uncertain. Per germline, CDR1 SQVTM and CDR2 ANQGSEA. V lost 5 bases to trimming and J lost 3 bases, with 6 bases between them. This CDR3 spans 11 amino acids.

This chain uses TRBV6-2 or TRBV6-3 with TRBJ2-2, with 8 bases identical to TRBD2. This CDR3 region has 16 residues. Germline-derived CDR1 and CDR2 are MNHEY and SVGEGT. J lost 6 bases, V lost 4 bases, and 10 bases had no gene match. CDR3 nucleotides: TGTGCCAGCAGTTCCCACGGGGGGGCCAGGGCCGGGGAGCTGTTTTTT. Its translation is CASSSHGGARAGELFF.

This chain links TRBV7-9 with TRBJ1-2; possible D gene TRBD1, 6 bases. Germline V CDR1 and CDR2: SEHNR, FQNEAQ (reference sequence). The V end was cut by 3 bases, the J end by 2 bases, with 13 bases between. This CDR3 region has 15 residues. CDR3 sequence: CASSFGQRLNYGYTF. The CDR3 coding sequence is TGTGCCAGCAGCTTCGGACAGAGGTTAAACTATGGCTACACCTTC.

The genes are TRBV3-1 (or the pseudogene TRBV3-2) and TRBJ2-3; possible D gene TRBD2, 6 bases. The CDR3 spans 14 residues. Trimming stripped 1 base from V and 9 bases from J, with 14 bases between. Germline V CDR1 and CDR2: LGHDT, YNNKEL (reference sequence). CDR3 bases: TGTGCCAGCAGCCAAGGAGGAGTGACTAGAACGCAGTATTTT. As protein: CASSQGGVTRTQYF.

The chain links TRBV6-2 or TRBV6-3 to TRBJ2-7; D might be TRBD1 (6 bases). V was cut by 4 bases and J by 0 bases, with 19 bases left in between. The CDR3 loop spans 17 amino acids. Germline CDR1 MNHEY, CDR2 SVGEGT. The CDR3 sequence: CASSFDLGYRDSYEQYF. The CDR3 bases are TGTGCCAGCAGTTTTGACCTCGGGTACAGGGACTCCTACGAGCAGTACTTC.

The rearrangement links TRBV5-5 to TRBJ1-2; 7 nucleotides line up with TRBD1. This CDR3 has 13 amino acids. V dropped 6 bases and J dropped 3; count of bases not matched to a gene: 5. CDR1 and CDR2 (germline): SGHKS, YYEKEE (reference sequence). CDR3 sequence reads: CASMGQSYYGYTF. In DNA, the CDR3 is TGTGCCAGCATGGGACAGAGTTACTATGGCTACACCTTC.

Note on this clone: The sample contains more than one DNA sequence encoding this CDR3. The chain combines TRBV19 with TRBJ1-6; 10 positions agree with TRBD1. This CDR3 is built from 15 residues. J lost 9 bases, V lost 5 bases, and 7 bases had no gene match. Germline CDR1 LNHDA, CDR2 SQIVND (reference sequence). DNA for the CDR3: TGTGCCAGTAGTGTGGGACAGGGGAGAGGTTCACCCCTCCACTTT. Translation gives CASSVGQGRGSPLHF.

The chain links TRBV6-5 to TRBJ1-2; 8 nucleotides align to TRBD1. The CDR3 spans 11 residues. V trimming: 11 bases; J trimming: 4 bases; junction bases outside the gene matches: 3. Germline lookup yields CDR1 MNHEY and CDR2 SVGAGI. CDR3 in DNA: TGTGCCGTAACAGGGGGCTATGGCTACACCTTC. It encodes CAVTGGYGYTF.

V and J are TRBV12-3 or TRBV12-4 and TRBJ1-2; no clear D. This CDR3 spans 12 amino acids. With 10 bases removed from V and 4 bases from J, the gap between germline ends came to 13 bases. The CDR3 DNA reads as TGTGCCATCTCCTCCTCGGGCTATGGCTACACCTTC. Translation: CAISSSGYGYTF.

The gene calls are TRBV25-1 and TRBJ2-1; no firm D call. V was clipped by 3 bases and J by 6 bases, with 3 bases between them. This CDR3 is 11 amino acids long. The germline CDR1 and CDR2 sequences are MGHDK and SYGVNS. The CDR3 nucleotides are TGTGCCAGCAGTGACCTCAATGAGCAGTTCTTC. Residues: CASSDLNEQFF.

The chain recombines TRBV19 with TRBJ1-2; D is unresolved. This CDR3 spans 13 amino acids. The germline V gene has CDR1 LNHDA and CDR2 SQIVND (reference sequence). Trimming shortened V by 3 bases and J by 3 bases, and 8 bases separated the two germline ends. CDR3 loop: CASSIGQDYGYTF. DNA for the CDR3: TGTGCCAGTAGTATTGGTCAGGACTATGGCTACACCTTC. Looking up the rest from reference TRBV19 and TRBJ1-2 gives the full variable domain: DGGITQSPKYLFRKEGQNVTLSCEQNLNHDAMYWYRQDPGQGLRLIYYSQIVNDFQKGDIAEGYSVSREKKESFPLTVTSAQKNPTAFYLCASSIGQDYGYTFGSGTRLTVV.